In this sample, the clone carrying this TCR beta chain turned up many times. Its specificity is not known. This entry is derived from a study of shared clonotypes between healthy human individuals. Study conclusions and caveats: Clonotypes which were not shared had lower generation probabilities than clonotypes that all four donors shared. About 5% of naive CD4 clonotypes were shared across four donors. Rarefaction indicated that sorted-subset sequencing remained incomplete although depth was large. Only blood underwent sampling, and tissue repertoires likely differ.

The repertoire was sequenced with immunoSEQ multiplex PCR; TCRdb's copy has only in-frame clones and lacks some. The table lists 950,000 to 1,200,000 clones, about 80% of them singletons. From germline, CDR1 is ENHRY and CDR2 SYGVKD. This CDR3 contains 15 residues. V lost 3 bases and J 0 bases, leaving 9 bases between the germline ends. V and J are TRBV10-3 and TRBJ1-3; D possibly corresponds to TRBD1 (6 bases). The sample was memory CD4+ T cells from PBMCs. As to subset: CD45RA-negative fraction. The TCR originated in a young man in good health. Some clones in this sample may be carry-over from other donors' samples. CDR3 nucleotides: TGTGCCATCAGTGAACAGGGAATCTCTGGAAACACCATATATTTT. It specifies CAISEQGISGNTIYF.